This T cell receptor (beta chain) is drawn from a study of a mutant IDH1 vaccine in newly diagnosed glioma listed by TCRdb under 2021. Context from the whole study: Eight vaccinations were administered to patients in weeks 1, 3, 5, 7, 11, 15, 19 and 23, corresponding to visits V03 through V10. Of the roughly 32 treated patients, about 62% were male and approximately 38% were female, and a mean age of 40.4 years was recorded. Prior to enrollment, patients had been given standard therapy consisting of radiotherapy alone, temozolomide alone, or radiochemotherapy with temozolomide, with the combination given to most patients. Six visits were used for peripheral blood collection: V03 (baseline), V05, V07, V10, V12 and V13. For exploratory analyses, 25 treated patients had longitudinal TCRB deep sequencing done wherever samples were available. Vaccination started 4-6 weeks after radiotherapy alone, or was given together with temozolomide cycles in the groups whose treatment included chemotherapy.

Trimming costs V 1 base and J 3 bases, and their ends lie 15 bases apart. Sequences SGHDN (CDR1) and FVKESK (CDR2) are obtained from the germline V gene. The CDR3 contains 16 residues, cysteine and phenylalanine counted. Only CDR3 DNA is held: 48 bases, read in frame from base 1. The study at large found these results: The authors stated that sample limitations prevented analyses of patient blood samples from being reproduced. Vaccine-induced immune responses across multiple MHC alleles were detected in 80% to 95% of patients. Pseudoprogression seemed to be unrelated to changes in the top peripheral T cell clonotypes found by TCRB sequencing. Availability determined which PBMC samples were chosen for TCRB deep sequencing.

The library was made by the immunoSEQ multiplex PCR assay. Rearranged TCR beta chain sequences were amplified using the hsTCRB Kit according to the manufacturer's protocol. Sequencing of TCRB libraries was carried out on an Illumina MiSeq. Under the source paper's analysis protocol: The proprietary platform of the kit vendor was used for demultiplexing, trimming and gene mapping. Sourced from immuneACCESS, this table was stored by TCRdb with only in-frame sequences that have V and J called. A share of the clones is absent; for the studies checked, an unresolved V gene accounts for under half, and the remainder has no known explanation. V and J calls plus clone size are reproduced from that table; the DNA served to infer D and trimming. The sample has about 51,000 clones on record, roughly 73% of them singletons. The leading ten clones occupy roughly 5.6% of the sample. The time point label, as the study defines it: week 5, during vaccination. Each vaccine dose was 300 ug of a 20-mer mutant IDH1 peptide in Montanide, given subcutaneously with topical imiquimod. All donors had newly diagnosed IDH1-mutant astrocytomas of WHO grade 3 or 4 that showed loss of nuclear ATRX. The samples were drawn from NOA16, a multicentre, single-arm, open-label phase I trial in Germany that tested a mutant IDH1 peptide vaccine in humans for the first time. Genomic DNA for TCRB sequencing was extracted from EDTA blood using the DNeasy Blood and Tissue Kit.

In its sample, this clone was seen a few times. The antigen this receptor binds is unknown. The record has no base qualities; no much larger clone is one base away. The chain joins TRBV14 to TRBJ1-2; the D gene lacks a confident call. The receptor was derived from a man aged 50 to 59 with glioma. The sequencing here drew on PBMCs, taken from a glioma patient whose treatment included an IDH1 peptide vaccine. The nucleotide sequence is TGTGCCAGCAGCCAAGGGGGAAAGGGTGGGGACTATGGCTACACCTTC. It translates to CASSQGGKGGDYGYTF. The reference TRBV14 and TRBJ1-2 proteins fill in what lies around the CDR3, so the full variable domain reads EAGVTQFPSHSVIEKGQTVTLRCDPISGHDNLYWYRRVMGKEIKFLLHFVKESKQDESGMPNNRFLAERTGGTYSTLKVQPAELEDSGVYFCASSQGGKGGDYGYTFGSGTRLTVV.